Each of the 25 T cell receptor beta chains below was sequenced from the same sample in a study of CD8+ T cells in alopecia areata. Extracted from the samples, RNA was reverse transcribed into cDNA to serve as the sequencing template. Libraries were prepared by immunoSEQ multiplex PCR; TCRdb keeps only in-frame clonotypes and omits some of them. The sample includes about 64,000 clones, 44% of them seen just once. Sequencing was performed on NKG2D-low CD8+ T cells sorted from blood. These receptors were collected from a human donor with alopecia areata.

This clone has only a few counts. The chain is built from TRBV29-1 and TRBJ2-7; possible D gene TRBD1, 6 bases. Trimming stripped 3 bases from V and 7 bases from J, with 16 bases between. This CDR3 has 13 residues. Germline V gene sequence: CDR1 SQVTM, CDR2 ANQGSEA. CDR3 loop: CSVDKGGTEEQYF. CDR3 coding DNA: TGCAGCGTTGATAAAGGGGGAACGGAAGAGCAGTACTTC.

CDR3 amino acids: CASSLTGSNQPQHF. The CDR3 bases are TGTGCCAGCAGTCTTACAGGCTCCAATCAGCCCCAGCATTTT. The chain couples TRBV2 to TRBJ1-5, with D possibly TRBD1 on 5 matching bases. The germline CDR1 and CDR2 sequences are SNHLY and FYNNEI. The CDR3 sequence is 14 residues long. V lost 5 bases, J lost 3 bases, and 11 bases lay in between.

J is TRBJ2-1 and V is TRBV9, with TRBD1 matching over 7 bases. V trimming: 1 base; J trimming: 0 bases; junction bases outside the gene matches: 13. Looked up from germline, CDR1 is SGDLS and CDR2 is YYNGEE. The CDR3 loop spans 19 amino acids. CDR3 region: CASSVSGRGSPSSYNEQFF. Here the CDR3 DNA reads TGTGCCAGCAGCGTATCGGGCAGGGGGTCCCCTAGCTCCTACAATGAGCAGTTCTTC.

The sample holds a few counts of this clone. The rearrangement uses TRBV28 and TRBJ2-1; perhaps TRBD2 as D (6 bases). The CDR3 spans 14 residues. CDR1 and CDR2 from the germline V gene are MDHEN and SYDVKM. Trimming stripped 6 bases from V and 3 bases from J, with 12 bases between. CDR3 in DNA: TGTGCCAGCAGCTTAGGAGGGCTCTACAATGAGCAGTTCTTC. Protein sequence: CASSLGGLYNEQFF.

The CDR3 DNA reads as TGTGCCAGCAGCGTAGTGGTCGATAGCTCCTACAATGAGCAGTTCTTC. As protein: CASSVVVDSSYNEQFF. The V gene is TRBV9, the J gene TRBJ2-1; D is ambiguous. CDR1 is SGDLS, CDR2 YYNGEE, per germline. Trimming removed 0 bases at V and 0 bases at J, with 10 bases between. This CDR3 region has 16 residues.

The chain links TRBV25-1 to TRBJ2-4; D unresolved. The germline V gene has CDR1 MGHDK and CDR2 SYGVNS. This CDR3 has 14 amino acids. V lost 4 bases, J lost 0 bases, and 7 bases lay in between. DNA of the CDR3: TGTGCCAGCAGTGCGGACCTAGCCAAAAACATTCAGTACTTC. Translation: CASSADLAKNIQYF.

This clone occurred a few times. CDR3 amino acids: CSVGQGANTEAFF. Written as DNA, the CDR3 is TGCAGCGTAGGACAGGGGGCAAATACTGAAGCTTTCTTT. V gene TRBV29-1 combines with J gene TRBJ1-1; 11 nucleotides align to TRBD1. The CDR3 is 13 residues long. The V gene end was trimmed by 6 bases and the J gene end by 5 bases; junction bases not matched to a gene: 5. Germline CDR1 and CDR2: SQVTM and ANQGSEA.

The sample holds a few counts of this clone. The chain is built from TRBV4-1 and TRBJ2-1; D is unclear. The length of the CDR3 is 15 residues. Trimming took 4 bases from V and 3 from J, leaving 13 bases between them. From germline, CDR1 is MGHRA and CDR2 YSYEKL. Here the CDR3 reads CASSPGAGYYNEQFF. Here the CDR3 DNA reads TGCGCCAGCAGCCCTGGTGCAGGATACTACAATGAGCAGTTCTTC.

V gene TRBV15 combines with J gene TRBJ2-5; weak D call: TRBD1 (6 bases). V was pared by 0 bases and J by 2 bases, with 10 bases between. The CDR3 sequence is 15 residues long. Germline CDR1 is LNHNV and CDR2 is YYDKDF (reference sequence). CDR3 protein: CATSRERTVQETQYF. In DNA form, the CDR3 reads TGTGCCACCAGCAGAGAAAGGACAGTACAAGAGACCCAGTACTTC.

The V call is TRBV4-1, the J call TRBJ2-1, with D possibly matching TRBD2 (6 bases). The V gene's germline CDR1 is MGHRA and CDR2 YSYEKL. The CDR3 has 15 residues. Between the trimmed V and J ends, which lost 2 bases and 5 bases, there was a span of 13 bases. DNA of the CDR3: TGCGCCAGCAGCCAACCAGCCGGGGGTAACAATGAGCAGTTCTTC. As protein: CASSQPAGGNNEQFF.

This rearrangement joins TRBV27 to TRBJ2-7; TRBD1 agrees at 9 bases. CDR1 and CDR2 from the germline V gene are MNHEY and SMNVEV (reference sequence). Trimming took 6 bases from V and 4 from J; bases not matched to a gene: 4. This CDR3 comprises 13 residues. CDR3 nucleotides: TGTGCCAGCAGCCGGGACAGGGCTTACGAGCAGTACTTC. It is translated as CASSRDRAYEQYF.

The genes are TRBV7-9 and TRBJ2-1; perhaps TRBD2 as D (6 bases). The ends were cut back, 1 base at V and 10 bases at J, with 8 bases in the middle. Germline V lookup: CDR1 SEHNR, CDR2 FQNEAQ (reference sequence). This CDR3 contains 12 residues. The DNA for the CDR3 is TGTGCCAGCAGCTTAGACAGCGGGGAGCAGTTCTTC. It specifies CASSLDSGEQFF.

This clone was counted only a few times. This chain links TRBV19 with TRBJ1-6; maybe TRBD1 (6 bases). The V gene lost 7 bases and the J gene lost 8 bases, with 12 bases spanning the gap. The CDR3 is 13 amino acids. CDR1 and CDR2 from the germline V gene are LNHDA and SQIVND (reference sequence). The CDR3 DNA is TGTGCCAGTACGTACAGGGCAGATTCACCCCTCCACTTT. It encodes CASTYRADSPLHF.

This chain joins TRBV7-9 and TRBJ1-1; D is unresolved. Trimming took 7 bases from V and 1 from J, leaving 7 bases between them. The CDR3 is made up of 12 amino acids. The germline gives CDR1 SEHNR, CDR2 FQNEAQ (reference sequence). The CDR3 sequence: CASTERNTEAFF. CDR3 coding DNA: TGTGCCAGCACCGAGAGGAACACTGAAGCTTTCTTT. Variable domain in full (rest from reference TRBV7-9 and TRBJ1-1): DTGVSQNPRHKITKRGQNVTFRCDPISEHNRLYWYRQTLGQGPEFLTYFQNEAQLEKSRLLSDRFSAERPKGSFSTLEIQRTEQGDSAMYLCASTERNTEAFFGQGTRLTVV.

As DNA, the CDR3 is TGCGCCAGCAGCTGGGGGACAGCGGAACCCCTCCACTTT. This gives the protein CASSWGTAEPLHF. J is TRBJ1-6 and V is TRBV5-1; 7 nucleotides align to TRBD1. CDR3 length: 13 amino acids. CDR1 and CDR2 (germline): SGHRS, YFSETQ. V trimming: 3 bases; J trimming: 12 bases; junction bases outside the gene matches: 6. The full variable domain, its missing parts supplied by reference TRBV5-1 and TRBJ1-6, is KAGVTQTPRYLIKTRGQQVTLSCSPISGHRSVSWYQQTPGQGLQFLFEYFSETQRNKGNFPGRFSGRQFSNSRSEMNVSTLELGDSALYLCASSWGTAEPLHFGNGTRLTVT.

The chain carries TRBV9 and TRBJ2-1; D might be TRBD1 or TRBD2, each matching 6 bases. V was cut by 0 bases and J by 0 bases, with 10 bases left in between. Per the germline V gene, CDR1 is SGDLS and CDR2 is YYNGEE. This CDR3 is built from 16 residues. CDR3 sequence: CASSVEGGSSYNEQFF. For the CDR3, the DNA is TGTGCCAGCAGCGTAGAAGGGGGGAGCTCCTACAATGAGCAGTTCTTC.

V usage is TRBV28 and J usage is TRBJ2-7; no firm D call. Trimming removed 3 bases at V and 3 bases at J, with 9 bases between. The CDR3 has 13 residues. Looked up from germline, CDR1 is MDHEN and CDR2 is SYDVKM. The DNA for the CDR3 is TGTGCCAGCAGTTTCCATGGTGGCTACGAGCAGTACTTC. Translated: CASSFHGGYEQYF.

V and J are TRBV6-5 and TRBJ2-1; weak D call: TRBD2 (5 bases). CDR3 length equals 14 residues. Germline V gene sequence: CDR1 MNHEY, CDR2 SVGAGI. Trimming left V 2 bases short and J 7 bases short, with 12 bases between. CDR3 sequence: CASSYEGLGNEQFF. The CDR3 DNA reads TGTGCCAGCAGTTACGAAGGACTGGGGAATGAGCAGTTCTTC.

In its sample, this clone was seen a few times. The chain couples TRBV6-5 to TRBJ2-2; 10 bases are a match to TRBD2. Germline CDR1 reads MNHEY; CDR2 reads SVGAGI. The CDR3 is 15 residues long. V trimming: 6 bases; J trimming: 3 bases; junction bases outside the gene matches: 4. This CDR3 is CASSRLAGDTGELFF. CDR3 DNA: TGTGCCAGCAGCAGACTAGCGGGCGACACCGGGGAGCTGTTTTTT.

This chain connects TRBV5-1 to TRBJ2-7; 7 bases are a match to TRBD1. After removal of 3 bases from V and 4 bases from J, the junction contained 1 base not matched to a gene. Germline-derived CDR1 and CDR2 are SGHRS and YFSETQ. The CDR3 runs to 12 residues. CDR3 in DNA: TGCGCCAGCAGCTCACAGGGGTACGAGCAGTACTTC. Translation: CASSSQGYEQYF.

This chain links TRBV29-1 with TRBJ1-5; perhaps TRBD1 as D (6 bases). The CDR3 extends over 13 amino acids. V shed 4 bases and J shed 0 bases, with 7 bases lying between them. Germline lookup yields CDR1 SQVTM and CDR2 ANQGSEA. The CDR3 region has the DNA TGCAGCGTTGGGACAGATAGCAATCAGCCCCAGCATTTT. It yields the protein CSVGTDSNQPQHF.

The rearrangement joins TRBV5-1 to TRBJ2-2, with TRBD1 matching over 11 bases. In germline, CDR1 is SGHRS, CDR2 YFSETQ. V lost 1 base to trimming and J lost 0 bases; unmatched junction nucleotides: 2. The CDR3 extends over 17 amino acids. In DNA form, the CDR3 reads TGCGCCAGCAGCTTGAGGGGACAGGGGGCGAACACCGGGGAGCTGTTTTTT. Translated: CASSLRGQGANTGELFF.

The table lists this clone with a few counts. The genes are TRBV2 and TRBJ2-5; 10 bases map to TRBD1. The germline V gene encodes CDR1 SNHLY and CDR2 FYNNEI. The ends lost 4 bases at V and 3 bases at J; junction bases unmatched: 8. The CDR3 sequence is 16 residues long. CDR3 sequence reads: CASSVPGQGLEETQYF. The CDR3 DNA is TGTGCCAGCAGTGTCCCGGGACAGGGGTTGGAAGAGACCCAGTACTTC.

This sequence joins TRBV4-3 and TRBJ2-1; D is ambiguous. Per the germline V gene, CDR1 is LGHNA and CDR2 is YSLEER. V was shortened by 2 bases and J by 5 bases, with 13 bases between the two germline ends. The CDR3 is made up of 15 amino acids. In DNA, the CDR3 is TGCGCCAGCAGCCAATGGGATACTATTAACAATGAGCAGTTCTTC. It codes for CASSQWDTINNEQFF.

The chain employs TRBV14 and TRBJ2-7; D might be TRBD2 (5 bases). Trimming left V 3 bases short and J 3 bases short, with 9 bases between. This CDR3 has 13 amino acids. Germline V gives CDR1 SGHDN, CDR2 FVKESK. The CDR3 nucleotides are TGTGCCAGCAGCCATACGGGGAACTACGAGCAGTACTTC. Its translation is CASSHTGNYEQYF.